This TCR beta chain was observed in a study of blood T cell repertoires in COVID-19. This clone is a singleton in its sample. Sequenced by immunoSEQ multiplex PCR; TCRdb stores in-frame clones only, minus some. The table has around 200,000 clones, roughly nine tenths seen once; the top ten hold about 2.2%. The receptor was derived from a woman aged 40 to 50 with acute COVID-19. The source material was PBMCs or T cells enriched from blood (not recorded which).

The CDR3 bases are TGTGCCAGCATCGGGCGGGGAACGAGCTCCTACGAGCAGTACTTC. It translates to CASIGRGTSSYEQYF. The rearrangement uses TRBV6-5 and TRBJ2-7, with D tentatively TRBD2 (6 bases). Germline V lookup: CDR1 MNHEY, CDR2 SVGAGI. The V end was cut by 7 bases, the J end by 0 bases, with 16 bases between. The CDR3 is made up of 15 amino acids.